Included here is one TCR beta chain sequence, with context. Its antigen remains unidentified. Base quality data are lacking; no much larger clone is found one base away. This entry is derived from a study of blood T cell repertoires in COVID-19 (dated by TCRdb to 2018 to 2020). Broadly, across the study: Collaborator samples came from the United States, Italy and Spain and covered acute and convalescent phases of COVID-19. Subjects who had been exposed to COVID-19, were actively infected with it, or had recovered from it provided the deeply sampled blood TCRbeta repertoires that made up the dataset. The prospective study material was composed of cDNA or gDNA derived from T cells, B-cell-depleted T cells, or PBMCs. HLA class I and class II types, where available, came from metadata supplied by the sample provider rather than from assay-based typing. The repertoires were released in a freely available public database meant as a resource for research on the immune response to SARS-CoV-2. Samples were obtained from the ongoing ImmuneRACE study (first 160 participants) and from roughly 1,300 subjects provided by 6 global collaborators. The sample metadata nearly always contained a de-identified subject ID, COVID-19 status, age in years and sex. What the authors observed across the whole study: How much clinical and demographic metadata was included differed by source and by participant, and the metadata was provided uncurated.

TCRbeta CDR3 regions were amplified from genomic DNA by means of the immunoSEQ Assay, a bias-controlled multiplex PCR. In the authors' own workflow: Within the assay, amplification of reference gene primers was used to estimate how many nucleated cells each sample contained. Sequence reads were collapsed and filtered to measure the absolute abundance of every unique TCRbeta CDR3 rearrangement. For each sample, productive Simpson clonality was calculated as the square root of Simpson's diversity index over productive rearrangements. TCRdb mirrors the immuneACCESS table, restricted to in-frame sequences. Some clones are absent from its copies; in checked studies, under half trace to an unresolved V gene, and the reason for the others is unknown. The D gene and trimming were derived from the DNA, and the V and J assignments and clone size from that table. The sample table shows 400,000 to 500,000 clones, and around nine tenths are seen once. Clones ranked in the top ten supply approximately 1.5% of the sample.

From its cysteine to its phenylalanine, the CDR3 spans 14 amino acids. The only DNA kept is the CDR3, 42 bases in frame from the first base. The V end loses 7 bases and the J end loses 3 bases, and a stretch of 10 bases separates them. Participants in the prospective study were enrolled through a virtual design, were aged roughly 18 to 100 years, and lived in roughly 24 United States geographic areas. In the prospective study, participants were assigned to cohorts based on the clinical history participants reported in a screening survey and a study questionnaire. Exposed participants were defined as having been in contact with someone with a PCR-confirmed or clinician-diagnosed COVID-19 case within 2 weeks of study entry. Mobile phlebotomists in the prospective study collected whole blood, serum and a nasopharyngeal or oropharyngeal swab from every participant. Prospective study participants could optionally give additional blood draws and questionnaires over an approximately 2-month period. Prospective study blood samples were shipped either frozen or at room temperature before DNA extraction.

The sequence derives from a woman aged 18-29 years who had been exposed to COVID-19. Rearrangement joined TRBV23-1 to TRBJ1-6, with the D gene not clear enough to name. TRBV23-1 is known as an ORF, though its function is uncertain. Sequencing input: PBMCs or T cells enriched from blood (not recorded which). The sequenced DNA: TGCGCCAGCACAAATGGGCTCTATAATTCACCCCTCCACTTT. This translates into CASTNGLYNSPLHF.